A selection of T cell receptor beta chains follows, all from one sample in a study of identifying expanded T cells in peripheral blood. TCRdb keeps only in-frame clones here, not all; method: immunoSEQ multiplex PCR. Of approximately 130,000 clones detected, roughly 82% appear once; the ten largest clones hold 3.3%. The source material was blood. Every receptor here comes from a person aged 18 to 70 in good health. The CDR3 runs from the conserved cysteine through the conserved F or W. D genes are given only for firm matches. Part of the rows lack a size; the others show once, few, many or a class for expanded clones.

cdr3_length: 16
v_call: TRBV27
d_call: TRBD1
j_call: TRBJ1-2
clone_size: NA
cdr3_nt: TGTGCCAGCAGCTCCCGGGACAGGGGGCAGGACTATGGCTACACCTTC
cdr3_aa: CASSSRDRGQDYGYTF

cdr3_length: 14
v_call: TRBV6-6
d_call: NA
j_call: TRBJ2-1
clone_size: NA
cdr3_nt: TGTGCCAGCAGCCCCCCCGGGACCCTGAATGAGCAGTTCTTC
cdr3_aa: CASSPPGTLNEQFF

cdr3_length: 15
v_call: TRBV7-9
d_call: TRBD1
j_call: TRBJ2-7
clone_size: NA
cdr3_nt: TGTGCCAGCAGCAGTTCGGGACAGGGCTTCGGGGAGCAGTACTTC
cdr3_aa: CASSSSGQGFGEQYF

cdr3_length: 14
v_call: TRBV5-1
d_call: NA
j_call: TRBJ2-2
clone_size: NA
cdr3_nt: TGCGCCAGCCAGCGTAGGGGGAACACCGGGGAGCTGTTTTTT
cdr3_aa: CASQRRGNTGELFF

cdr3_length: 17
v_call: TRBV2
d_call: TRBD1
j_call: TRBJ2-6
clone_size: NA
cdr3_nt: TGTGCCATTCTTGAGGACAGGTTCGTCTCTGGGGCCAACGTCCTGACTTTC
cdr3_aa: CAILEDRFVSGANVLTF

cdr3_length: 14
v_call: TRBV10-1
d_call: NA
j_call: TRBJ2-6
clone_size: few
cdr3_nt: TGCGCCAGCAGTGACAGGGTGGGGGCCAACGTCCTGACTTTC
cdr3_aa: CASSDRVGANVLTF

cdr3_length: 13
v_call: TRBV5-1
d_call: NA
j_call: TRBJ2-7
clone_size: NA
cdr3_nt: TGCGCCAGCAGCTTGGCTTCGGGCTACGAGCAGTACTTC
cdr3_aa: CASSLASGYEQYF

cdr3_length: 14
v_call: TRBV2
d_call: NA
j_call: TRBJ2-5
clone_size: NA
cdr3_nt: TGTGCCAGCAGAGTTCACGGGGGGCCTGGGACCCAGTACTTC
cdr3_aa: CASRVHGGPGTQYF

cdr3_length: 14
v_call: TRBV2
d_call: NA
j_call: TRBJ2-1
clone_size: NA
cdr3_nt: TGTGCCAGCAGTGACAGGGACCACCTCAATGAGCAGTTCTTC
cdr3_aa: CASSDRDHLNEQFF

cdr3_length: 14
v_call: TRBV30
d_call: TRBD1
j_call: TRBJ1-5
clone_size: NA
cdr3_nt: TGTGCCTGGAGTGTAGGGACAGTCAATCAGCCCCAGCATTTT
cdr3_aa: CAWSVGTVNQPQHF

cdr3_length: 11
v_call: TRBV30
d_call: NA
j_call: TRBJ1-1
clone_size: few
cdr3_nt: TGTGCCTGGAAGCGGTGGGCTGAAGCTTTCTTT
cdr3_aa: CAWKRWAEAFF

cdr3_length: 15
v_call: TRBV21-1
d_call: NA
j_call: TRBJ2-2
clone_size: NA
cdr3_nt: TGTGCCAGCAGGGATGACACAGGCTTGACCGGGGAGCTGTTTTTT
cdr3_aa: CASRDDTGLTGELFF

cdr3_length: 18
v_call: TRBV7-3
d_call: TRBD1
j_call: TRBJ1-2
clone_size: NA
cdr3_nt: TGTGCCAGCAGCTTAACGGGGGGACAGCAAGATTTCCTAGATGGCTACACCTTC
cdr3_aa: CASSLTGGQQDFLDGYTF

cdr3_length: 15
v_call: TRBV9
d_call: NA
j_call: TRBJ2-2
clone_size: NA
cdr3_nt: TGTGCCAGCAGCGAGCGGTTCTGGGACACCGGGGAGCTGTTTTTT
cdr3_aa: CASSERFWDTGELFF

cdr3_length: 15
v_call: TRBV27
d_call: TRBD1
j_call: TRBJ2-7
clone_size: NA
cdr3_nt: TGTGCCAGCAGTGAACAGGGGAGATTCACCTACGAGCAGTACTTC
cdr3_aa: CASSEQGRFTYEQYF

cdr3_length: 15
v_call: TRBV6-5
d_call: NA
j_call: TRBJ2-7
clone_size: NA
cdr3_nt: TGTGCCAGCAGTTATCTCGGCGGACCTGAGGACGAGCAGTACTTC
cdr3_aa: CASSYLGGPEDEQYF

cdr3_length: 14
v_call: TRBV7-2
d_call: NA
j_call: TRBJ2-2
clone_size: NA
cdr3_nt: TGTGCCAGCAGCCCGAACGGGTGGTCCGGGGAGCTGTTTTTT
cdr3_aa: CASSPNGWSGELFF

cdr3_length: 12
v_call: TRBV6-5
d_call: NA
j_call: TRBJ2-1
clone_size: NA
cdr3_nt: TGTGCCAGCACCACGCTCGGGGGTGAGCAGTTCTTC
cdr3_aa: CASTTLGGEQFF

cdr3_length: 12
v_call: TRBV6-5
d_call: NA
j_call: TRBJ1-2
clone_size: NA
cdr3_nt: TGTGCCAGCAGCCCAGGGTATCATGGCTACACCTTC
cdr3_aa: CASSPGYHGYTF

cdr3_length: 15
v_call: TRBV7-9
d_call: TRBD1
j_call: TRBJ2-3
clone_size: once
cdr3_nt: TGTGCCAGCAGCCTTGGGACAGGGGACTTGGATACGCAGTATTTT
cdr3_aa: CASSLGTGDLDTQYF

cdr3_length: 16
v_call: TRBV19
d_call: TRBD1
j_call: TRBJ2-1
clone_size: NA
cdr3_nt: TGTGCCAGTAGTAACCGCCCCGGGACAGGCTACAATGAGCAGTTCTTC
cdr3_aa: CASSNRPGTGYNEQFF

cdr3_length: 15
v_call: TRBV9
d_call: NA
j_call: TRBJ2-6
clone_size: NA
cdr3_nt: TGTGCCAGCAGCGTGTCCCACTCTGGGGCCAACGTCCTGACTTTC
cdr3_aa: CASSVSHSGANVLTF

cdr3_length: 14
v_call: TRBV7-2
d_call: NA
j_call: TRBJ2-2
clone_size: once
cdr3_nt: TGTGCCAGCAACCCCACGCGGTATACCGGGGAGCTGTTTTTT
cdr3_aa: CASNPTRYTGELFF

cdr3_length: 14
v_call: TRBV6-1
d_call: NA
j_call: TRBJ2-1
clone_size: NA
cdr3_nt: TGTGCCAGCAGCCCTCTCGGCGCCTACAATGAGCAGTTCTTC
cdr3_aa: CASSPLGAYNEQFF

cdr3_length: 12
v_call: TRBV27
d_call: TRBD2
j_call: TRBJ2-5
clone_size: NA
cdr3_nt: TGTGCCAGCAAACGGGGGGGAGAGACCCAGTACTTC
cdr3_aa: CASKRGGETQYF

cdr3_length: 17
v_call: TRBV15
d_call: TRBD2
j_call: TRBJ2-3
clone_size: NA
cdr3_nt: TGTGCCACCAGCAGAGATCGGGGACTAGCGGGAACAGATACGCAGTATTTT
cdr3_aa: CATSRDRGLAGTDTQYF

cdr3_length: 14
v_call: TRBV27
d_call: TRBD1
j_call: TRBJ1-2
clone_size: NA
cdr3_nt: TGTGCCAGCAGTACAGGACAGGGGTTCGATGGCTACACCTTC
cdr3_aa: CASSTGQGFDGYTF

cdr3_length: 14
v_call: TRBV15
d_call: NA
j_call: TRBJ2-4
clone_size: NA
cdr3_nt: TGTGCCACCAGCAGATCGGAGGGGAGTTCCATTCAGTACTTC
cdr3_aa: CATSRSEGSSIQYF

cdr3_length: 17
v_call: TRBV27
d_call: NA
j_call: TRBJ1-6
clone_size: few
cdr3_nt: TGTGCCAGCAGTTTATTCCCGTCGAGCTCCTATAATTCACCCCTCCACTTT
cdr3_aa: CASSLFPSSSYNSPLHF

cdr3_length: 11
v_call: TRBV18
d_call: NA
j_call: TRBJ1-1
clone_size: NA
cdr3_nt: TGTGCCAGCTCACAGGACACTGAAGCTTTCTTT
cdr3_aa: CASSQDTEAFF

cdr3_length: 17
v_call: TRBV5-1
d_call: NA
j_call: TRBJ2-7
clone_size: NA
cdr3_nt: TGCGCCAGCAGAAATAACAGTCTCTATCTTCCTTCGAGTGAGCAGTACTTC
cdr3_aa: CASRNNSLYLPSSEQYF

cdr3_length: 14
v_call: TRBV7-2
d_call: NA
j_call: TRBJ1-4
clone_size: NA
cdr3_nt: TGTGCCAGCAGCTTACAAGCAACTAATGAAAAACTGTTTTTT
cdr3_aa: CASSLQATNEKLFF

cdr3_length: 14
v_call: TRBV4-2
d_call: NA
j_call: TRBJ1-2
clone_size: NA
cdr3_nt: TGTGCCAGCAGCCAAGTTGGGACGGCGGGGGGCTACACCTTC
cdr3_aa: CASSQVGTAGGYTF

cdr3_length: 15
v_call: TRBV7-9
d_call: NA
j_call: TRBJ1-1
clone_size: NA
cdr3_nt: TGTGCCAGCAGCCCAATGCGGGGTCTGAACACTGAAGCTTTCTTT
cdr3_aa: CASSPMRGLNTEAFF

cdr3_length: 13
v_call: TRBV15
d_call: NA
j_call: TRBJ1-3
clone_size: NA
cdr3_nt: TGTGCCACCAGCAGAGCCTCTGGAAACACCATATATTTT
cdr3_aa: CATSRASGNTIYF

cdr3_length: 14
v_call: TRBV27
d_call: TRBD1
j_call: TRBJ1-1
clone_size: few
cdr3_nt: TGTGCCAGCAGTACATTCAGGGGGGGTACTGAAGCTTTCTTT
cdr3_aa: CASSTFRGGTEAFF

cdr3_length: 14
v_call: TRBV19
d_call: NA
j_call: TRBJ1-1
clone_size: NA
cdr3_nt: TGTGCCAGTAGTATACAGTTGTCGGGGACTGAAGCTTTCTTT
cdr3_aa: CASSIQLSGTEAFF

cdr3_length: 16
v_call: TRBV19
d_call: NA
j_call: TRBJ1-1
clone_size: NA
cdr3_nt: TGTGCCAGTAGTATAGGCAGGGGAAGAAGGAACACTGAAGCTTTCTTT
cdr3_aa: CASSIGRGRRNTEAFF

cdr3_length: 15
v_call: TRBV6-5
d_call: NA
j_call: TRBJ2-6
clone_size: NA
cdr3_nt: TGTGCCAGCAGAAGACAGGCCTCTGGGGCCAACGTCCTGACTTTC
cdr3_aa: CASRRQASGANVLTF

cdr3_length: 13
v_call: TRBV29-1
d_call: NA
j_call: TRBJ1-1
clone_size: NA
cdr3_nt: TGCAGCGTTGATAGTAGCTTGGGGACTGAAGCTTTCTTT
cdr3_aa: CSVDSSLGTEAFF

cdr3_length: 12
v_call: TRBV10-3
d_call: NA
j_call: TRBJ1-1
clone_size: NA
cdr3_nt: TGTGCCATCAAGGGGAGGGGCACTGAAGCTTTCTTT
cdr3_aa: CAIKGRGTEAFF

cdr3_length: 15
v_call: TRBV7-2
d_call: NA
j_call: TRBJ2-3
clone_size: NA
cdr3_nt: TGTGCCAGCAGCTGGAATGGGGCCAACACAGATACGCAGTATTTT
cdr3_aa: CASSWNGANTDTQYF

cdr3_length: 17
v_call: TRBV7-9
d_call: NA
j_call: TRBJ1-1
clone_size: NA
cdr3_nt: TGTGCCAGCAGTCCCGGGCTTCTCGCGTATGTGAACACTGAAGCTTTCTTT
cdr3_aa: CASSPGLLAYVNTEAFF

cdr3_length: 14
v_call: TRBV18
d_call: NA
j_call: TRBJ1-2
clone_size: NA
cdr3_nt: TGTGCCAGCTCACCCCGGGCCTCGAACTATGGCTACACCTTC
cdr3_aa: CASSPRASNYGYTF

cdr3_length: 16
v_call: TRBV15
d_call: NA
j_call: TRBJ2-3
clone_size: NA
cdr3_nt: TGTGCCACCAGCAGAGTCAGACAGGCGAGCACAGATACGCAGTATTTT
cdr3_aa: CATSRVRQASTDTQYF

cdr3_length: 15
v_call: TRBV14
d_call: NA
j_call: TRBJ1-2
clone_size: few
cdr3_nt: TGTGCCAGCAGCCGAGGGAGCCGGCGGTTCTATGGCTACACCTTC
cdr3_aa: CASSRGSRRFYGYTF

cdr3_length: 12
v_call: TRBV6-5
d_call: NA
j_call: TRBJ1-1
clone_size: NA
cdr3_nt: TGTGCCAGCAACCGTGGGCACACTGAAGCTTTCTTT
cdr3_aa: CASNRGHTEAFF

cdr3_length: 11
v_call: TRBV2
d_call: NA
j_call: TRBJ2-5
clone_size: NA
cdr3_nt: TGTGCCAGCCTTCCCGGCGAGACCCAGTACTTC
cdr3_aa: CASLPGETQYF

cdr3_length: 14
v_call: TRBV7-2
d_call: TRBD1
j_call: TRBJ1-1
clone_size: once
cdr3_nt: TGTGCCAGCAGCTCAGACAGGGCGAGGACTGAAGCTTTCTTT
cdr3_aa: CASSSDRARTEAFF

cdr3_length: 15
v_call: TRBV5-1
d_call: NA
j_call: TRBJ2-7
clone_size: NA
cdr3_nt: TGCGCCAGCAGCCTGGCGGGGTATTCGTCCTACGAGCAGTACTTC
cdr3_aa: CASSLAGYSSYEQYF

cdr3_length: 14
v_call: TRBV12-5
d_call: TRBD2
j_call: TRBJ2-7
clone_size: NA
cdr3_nt: TGTGCTAGTCTCCTTAGCGGGGCGCTCTACGAGCAGTACTTC
cdr3_aa: CASLLSGALYEQYF

cdr3_length: 14
v_call: TRBV6-1
d_call: NA
j_call: TRBJ1-6
clone_size: NA
cdr3_nt: TGTGCCAGCAGTGTAGGTCACTTTGGCTCACCCCTCCACTTT
cdr3_aa: CASSVGHFGSPLHF

cdr3_length: 14
v_call: TRBV5-6
d_call: TRBD1
j_call: TRBJ1-4
clone_size: NA
cdr3_nt: TGTGCCAGCAGAGAACAGGGGGCTCAAGAAAAACTGTTTTTT
cdr3_aa: CASREQGAQEKLFF

cdr3_length: 15
v_call: TRBV2
d_call: NA
j_call: TRBJ2-5
clone_size: few
cdr3_nt: TGTGCCAGCAGTGAAGATCTAGGACTACAAGAGACCCAGTACTTC
cdr3_aa: CASSEDLGLQETQYF